This T cell receptor (beta chain) was identified during a study of blood T cell repertoires in COVID-19. The CDR3 has 15 amino acids. V lost 3 bases to trimming and J lost 5 bases; unmatched junction nucleotides: 6. Germline V CDR1 and CDR2: LGHDT, YNNKEL (reference sequence). Clones were read by immunoSEQ multiplex PCR, and TCRdb kept only the in-frame ones, dropping some. The data show 25,000 to 30,000 clones, with around 88% seen just once and less than 20% held by the top ten. The chain carries TRBV3-1 (or the pseudogene TRBV3-2) and TRBJ2-3; 9 bases line up with TRBD1. The source of this sequence is a human donor in a cohort sampled during active COVID-19. Sequencing was carried out using peripheral blood. The CDR3 bases are TGTGCCAGCAGCCACTACAGGGGGCAGGAAGATACGCAGTATTTT. Residues: CASSHYRGQEDTQYF.